The clone carrying this T cell receptor beta chain was detected only a few times. Antigen: not known. The data derive from a study of T cell repertoires in cytomegalovirus infection. In TCRdb, the reads were re-called with MiXCR into one record per CDR3 protein. Counted here are tens of thousands of distinct CDR3 sequences, 20% occurring once; the ten biggest clones make up approximately 68%. The V end was cut by 0 bases, the J end by 10 bases, with 28 bases between. The CDR3 runs to 18 residues. Germline V lookup: CDR1 SGHAT, CDR2 FQNNGV. The sequencing used CD8+ T cells from cultured PBMCs, collected from culture after CMV antigen stimulation. The J gene is TRBJ2-7, the V gene TRBV11-2, with D possibly being TRBD2 (5 bases). The TCR comes from a human donor in good health (CMV status not recorded). Some clones in this sample may be carry-over from other donors' samples. Here the CDR3 DNA reads TGTGCCAGCAGCTTAGATCCCCTACTAGGCCGACCTGAACGAGGACAGTACTTC. Translating gives CASSLDPLLGRPERGQYF.